This T cell receptor (beta chain) emerged from a study of patients and donors after allogeneic stem cell transplantation. The germline V and J ends were trimmed by 0 bases and 0 bases, with 5 bases remaining between them. This CDR3 has 15 residues. CDR1 and CDR2 (germline): MGHRA, YSYEKL. TCRdb processed the RT-PCR reads anew with MiXCR; each CDR3 protein has one entry. Of 160,000 or so distinct CDR3 sequences listed, 24% are singletons. The table lists this clonotype with many counts. The chain carries TRBV4-1 and TRBJ1-4; the D is unclear. This TCR was sampled from a human donor who was either an allogeneic HSCT recipient or a stem cell or donor lymphocyte infusion donor (not recorded which). It is not recorded whose cells these are; they may come from a transplant donor. The sequenced sample consisted of blood, either unsorted or a sorted T cell fraction (not recorded which). CDR3 residues: CASSQEAATNEKLFF. The CDR3 region has the DNA TGCGCCAGCAGCCAAGAGGCAGCAACTAATGAAAAACTGTTTTTT.